These 25 T cell receptor beta chains share one sample of origin, sequenced in a study of T-cell reconstitution after alpha-beta-depleted transplantation in children. Researchers prepared the TCRbeta library using unique molecular identifiers, the study reports. TCRdb ran MiXCR on the PCR reads and lists one entry per CDR3 protein. Found here are some 300,000 distinct CDR3 sequences, around 10% of them singletons; the top ten hold approximately 7.6%. Source: PBMCs, taken before TCRalphabeta/CD19-depleted stem cell transplant. These receptors were obtained from a boy younger than two with acute myeloid leukemia, due to receive a stem cell transplant.

This clonotype occurred many times. The rearrangement joins TRBV20-1 to TRBJ1-2, with TRBD1 matching 8 bases. This CDR3 is 14 amino acids long. The J segment lost 4 bases and the V segment lost 5 bases, leaving 9 bases of the junction unmatched. CDR1 DFQATT and CDR2 SNEGSKA come from the germline V gene (reference sequence). CDR3 nucleotide sequence: TGCAGTGCTTCTTCGACAGGGGCCTTCTATGGCTACACCTTC. Protein sequence: CSASSTGAFYGYTF.

This clonotype came up a few times. The chain employs TRBV7-2 and TRBJ2-7; no reliable D call. The CDR3 is 17 residues long. V lost 2 bases and J 5 bases, leaving 22 bases between the germline ends. The germline V gene has CDR1 SGHTA and CDR2 FQGNSA. The CDR3 spells CASSLNPARLSVDEQYF. The DNA for the CDR3 is TGTGCCAGCAGCTTAAACCCGGCGCGGCTGTCCGTGGACGAGCAGTACTTC.

This clonotype was detected ten times or more. The V and J genes are TRBV3-1 and TRBJ2-5, with D perhaps TRBD2 (5 bases). Germline assignment: CDR1 LGHDT and CDR2 YNNKEL (reference sequence). This CDR3 comprises 15 residues. The V end was cut by 0 bases, the J end by 5 bases, with 13 bases between. The CDR3 loop is CASSQDWLAGETQYF. The CDR3 bases are TGTGCCAGCAGCCAAGATTGGCTAGCCGGGGAGACCCAGTACTTC.

This clonotype has at least ten counts. This rearrangement joins TRBV5-1 to TRBJ2-3; TRBD2 matches at 11 bases. V lost 4 bases to trimming and J lost 2 bases; unmatched junction nucleotides: 9. The CDR3 has 17 residues. Germline V gives CDR1 SGHRS, CDR2 YFSETQ. The CDR3: CASSVRPSGGFTDTQYF. CDR3 in DNA: TGCGCCAGCAGCGTCCGTCCTAGCGGGGGGTTCACAGATACGCAGTATTTT.

This clonotype was picked up a small number of times. The chain carries TRBV27 and TRBJ2-1, with TRBD1 identical over 7 bases. V lost 3 bases and J lost 6; bases outside the gene matches: 11. The CDR3 totals 16 residues. Looked up from germline, CDR1 is MNHEY and CDR2 is SMNVEV (reference sequence). CDR3 in amino acids: CASSFDEGARGNEQFF. The CDR3 coding sequence is TGTGCCAGCAGTTTCGACGAGGGGGCCCGGGGCAATGAGCAGTTCTTC.

This clonotype has at least ten counts. The chain couples TRBV10-3 to TRBJ2-3; 7 bases line up with TRBD2. The germline gives CDR1 ENHRY, CDR2 SYGVKD. V lost 3 bases and J lost 6; bases outside the gene matches: 6. This CDR3 comprises 14 residues. CDR3 nucleotide sequence: TGTGCCATCAGTGATGGACTAGTCGGGGATACGCAGTATTTT. The encoded protein is CAISDGLVGDTQYF.

This clonotype has ten or more counts. This chain links TRBV7-8 with TRBJ2-3; no clear D. There are 14 residues in the CDR3. Trimming pared 1 base from V and 2 bases from J, leaving 7 bases between. CDR1 SGHVS and CDR2 FQNEAQ come from the germline V gene. For the CDR3, the DNA is TGTGCCAGCAGCTTAGGGCCTATCACAGATACGCAGTATTTT. Protein product: CASSLGPITDTQYF.

This clonotype has a count of ten or more. V gene TRBV12-3 or TRBV12-4 combines with J gene TRBJ2-5, with D tentatively TRBD1 (7 bases). The CDR3 contains 13 residues. V lost 6 bases to trimming and J lost 4 bases, with 12 bases between them. The chain's CDR3 is CASRHQGGETQYF. The CDR3 DNA reads TGTGCCAGCAGACACCAGGGGGGAGAGACCCAGTACTTC.

This clonotype has at least ten counts. The V gene is TRBV5-1, the J gene TRBJ2-7, with D perhaps TRBD1 (5 bases). Germline V gene data show CDR1 as SGHRS and CDR2 as YFSETQ. CDR3 length equals 13 residues. Between the trimmed V and J ends, which lost 7 bases and 3 bases, there was a span of 14 bases. The CDR3 region is CASSPVGDYEQYF. The CDR3 DNA sequence: TGCGCCAGCTCTCCAGTAGGGGACTACGAGCAGTACTTC. Using reference TRBV5-1 and TRBJ2-7 for the parts outside the CDR3, the full variable domain is KAGVTQTPRYLIKTRGQQVTLSCSPISGHRSVSWYQQTPGQGLQFLFEYFSETQRNKGNFPGRFSGRQFSNSRSEMNVSTLELGDSALYLCASSPVGDYEQYFGPGTRLTVT.

This clonotype was recorded at least ten times. The chain employs TRBV5-1 and TRBJ2-5; 7 positions agree with TRBD1. The germline V gene has CDR1 SGHRS and CDR2 YFSETQ. Losses at the gene ends were 4 bases for V and 2 bases for J; bases not matched to a gene: 5. The CDR3 is 14 amino acids. The CDR3 DNA sequence: TGCGCCAGCAGCGGGACGGGACAGCAAGAGACCCAGTACTTC. Protein: CASSGTGQQETQYF.

This clonotype was seen many times. One end of the junction is discordant with germline, which a read error may explain. The chain has TRBV5-1 and TRBJ2-1; a weak D match, TRBD2 (6 bases). Germline V gene lookup returns CDR1 SGHRS and CDR2 YFSETQ. This CDR3 comprises 14 residues. DNA for the CDR3: TGTGCCAGCAGTCCGAGACTAGCCTACAATGAGCAGTTCTTC. Protein product: CASSPRLAYNEQFF.

This clonotype occurred many times. It is likely a read error: a sequence one base away is far more abundant. V usage is TRBV27 and J usage is TRBJ2-7; D remains unclear. Per the germline V gene, CDR1 is MNHEY and CDR2 is SMNVEV (reference sequence). Between the trimmed V and J ends, which lost 5 bases and 2 bases, there was a span of 4 bases. The CDR3 has 11 amino acids. The CDR3 DNA reads TGTGCCAGCAGTCCCCCCTACGAGCAGTACTTC. Its translation: CASSPPYEQYF.

This clonotype was seen at least ten times. This chain uses TRBV27 with TRBJ2-3; 7 bases align to TRBD1. Germline V gene lookup returns CDR1 MNHEY and CDR2 SMNVEV (reference sequence). V was pared by 1 base and J by 0 bases, with 7 bases of the junction left unmatched. This CDR3 has 17 amino acids. CDR3 coding DNA: TGTGCCAGCAGTTTATGGGCCGGGACAGCTAGCACAGATACGCAGTATTTT. This gives the protein CASSLWAGTASTDTQYF.

This clonotype was counted ten times or more. This chain connects TRBV5-1 to TRBJ2-7; D may be TRBD2 (6 bases). CDR1 is SGHRS, CDR2 YFSETQ, per germline. The CDR3 is 13 amino acids. Trimming removed 7 bases from V and 5 bases from J, with 16 bases in between. DNA of the CDR3: TGCGCCAGCCGCCGGAGGGGCTTTGACGAGCAGTACTTC. It encodes CASRRRGFDEQYF.

In its sample, this clonotype was seen many times. The V call is TRBV27, the J call TRBJ2-2; unclear D gene. The CDR3 extends over 13 amino acids. Germline values: CDR1 MNHEY, CDR2 SMNVEV (reference sequence). V lost 3 bases, J lost 6 bases, and 8 bases lay in between. The CDR3 region has the DNA TGTGCCAGCAGTTTCACAGCCGCCGGGGAGCTGTTTTTT. Residues: CASSFTAAGELFF.

Many counts were recorded for this clonotype. The chain recombines TRBV20-1 with TRBJ2-1, with D unclear. The CDR3 has 15 residues. CDR1 and CDR2 (germline): DFQATT, SNEGSKA (reference sequence). With 3 bases removed from V and 0 bases from J, the gap between germline ends came to 12 bases. The CDR3 DNA sequence: TGCAGTGCTAGTCGAGGCCGCTTCTCCTACAATGAGCAGTTCTTC. Translating gives CSASRGRFSYNEQFF.

This clonotype was observed many times. This chain joins TRBV3-1 and TRBJ2-5, with a weak D call TRBD2 (6 bases). The ends were cut back, 2 bases at V and 2 bases at J, with 15 bases in the middle. Germline CDR1 is LGHDT and CDR2 is YNNKEL (reference sequence). CDR3 length equals 16 residues. In DNA form, the CDR3 reads TGTGCCAGCAGCCAATCCGGCGGGGACTTTCAAGAGACCCAGTACTTC. Amino acids: CASSQSGGDFQETQYF.

This clonotype was seen ten or more times. The V gene is TRBV7-8, the J gene TRBJ1-2, with D unclear. V lost 5 bases, J lost 4 bases, and 11 bases lay in between. The CDR3 is 13 amino acids. CDR1 and CDR2 from the germline V gene are SGHVS and FQNEAQ. The CDR3 reads CASSPRPGYGYTF. DNA of the CDR3: TGTGCCAGCAGCCCGAGGCCGGGCTATGGCTACACCTTC.

This clonotype was found many times. J is TRBJ2-6 and V is TRBV4-2, with TRBD2 identical over 7 bases. The CDR3 loop spans 20 amino acids. J was trimmed by 1 base and V by 2 bases; bases with no gene match: 14. From germline, CDR1 is LGHNA and CDR2 YNFKEQ. The CDR3 DNA reads as TGTGCCAGCAGCCAATTACCCCTCTGGGCTAGCGGTTCTGGGGCCAACGTCCTGACTTTC. Protein product: CASSQLPLWASGSGANVLTF.

This clonotype was counted many times. The chain recombines TRBV4-2 with TRBJ2-3, with 8 bases that match TRBD2. The J segment lost 4 bases and the V segment lost 6 bases, leaving 9 bases of the junction unmatched. CDR1 and CDR2 from the germline V gene are LGHNA and YNFKEQ. CDR3 size: 15 residues. CDR3 residues: CASRYGGALADTQYF. CDR3 DNA sequence: TGTGCCAGCAGATACGGGGGGGCCTTGGCAGATACGCAGTATTTT.

The V call is TRBV7-2, the J call TRBJ2-5, with 8 nucleotides matching TRBD2. The CDR3 is made up of 15 amino acids. CDR1 SGHTA and CDR2 FQGNSA come from the germline V gene. V lost 3 bases and J lost 1; bases outside the gene matches: 4. The CDR3 sequence: CASSFNGGGQETQYF. The DNA of the CDR3 is TGTGCCAGCAGCTTTAACGGGGGGGGCCAAGAGACCCAGTACTTC. Filled out from reference TRBV7-2 and TRBJ2-5, the complete variable domain reads GAGVSQSPSNKVTEKGKDVELRCDPISGHTALYWYRQSLGQGLEFLIYFQGNSAPDKSGLPSDRFSAERTGGSVSTLTIQRTQQEDSAVYLCASSFNGGGQETQYFGPGTRLLVL.

This sequence joins TRBV15 and TRBJ2-7, with 9 positions matching TRBD1. Germline V gives CDR1 LNHNV, CDR2 YYDKDF (reference sequence). The CDR3 is 15 amino acids. V lost 2 bases and J lost 6; bases outside the gene matches: 8. CDR3 sequence (DNA): TGTGCCACCAGCAGAACAGGGGGCTTAATGGGCGAGCAGTACTTC. It codes for CATSRTGGLMGEQYF.

In its sample, this clonotype was seen many times. V usage is TRBV15 and J usage is TRBJ2-1, with 9 positions matching TRBD2. CDR3 length: 14 residues. V shed 5 bases and J 4 bases; nucleotides not matched to a gene: 3. Germline V gene lookup returns CDR1 LNHNV and CDR2 YYDKDF (reference sequence). This CDR3 reads CATSRLAAYNEQFF. Written as DNA, the CDR3 is TGTGCCACCAGCCGACTAGCGGCTTACAATGAGCAGTTCTTC.

This clonotype turned up a few times. The gene calls are TRBV21-1 and TRBJ2-5; TRBD1 is taken as the D call from the table, unchecked against the DNA. TRBV21-1 is deemed a pseudogene. The CDR3 loop spans 14 amino acids. DNA of the CDR3: TGTGCCAGCAGCAAGCCGACAGGGGTAGAGACCCAGTACTTC. Translating gives CASSKPTGVETQYF.

The CDR3 sequence: CASSLTRSTDTQYF. CDR3 in DNA: TGTGCCAGCAGCTTAACGAGGAGCACAGATACGCAGTATTTT. The V gene is TRBV7-3, the J gene TRBJ2-3; no firm D call. This CDR3 has 14 amino acids. The ends were cut back, 0 bases at V and 0 bases at J, with 4 bases in the middle. Germline CDR1 SGHTA, CDR2 FQGTGA.